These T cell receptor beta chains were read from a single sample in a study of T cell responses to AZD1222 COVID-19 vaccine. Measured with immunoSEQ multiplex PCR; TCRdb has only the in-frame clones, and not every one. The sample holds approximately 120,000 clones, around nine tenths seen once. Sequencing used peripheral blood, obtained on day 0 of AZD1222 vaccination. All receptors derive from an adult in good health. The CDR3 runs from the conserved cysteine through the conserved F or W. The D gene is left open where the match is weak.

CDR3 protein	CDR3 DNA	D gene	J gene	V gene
CASSLYNEQFF	TGTGCCAGCAGCCTATACAATGAGCAGTTCTTC	-	TRBJ2-1	TRBV12-3/TRBV12-4
CASSLRRDPNTGELFF	TGTGCCAGCAGCCTTAGGCGGGATCCGAACACCGGGGAGCTGTTTTTT	-	TRBJ2-2	TRBV14
CASSPPGPGTYEQYF	TGTGCCAGCTCACCCCCCGGGCCGGGCACCTACGAGCAGTACTTC	-	TRBJ2-7	TRBV18
CASSQEAYSYNSPLHF	TGTGCCAGCAGCCAAGAGGCTTACTCCTATAATTCACCCCTCCACTTT	-	TRBJ1-6	TRBV3-1/TRBV3-2
CASSVAPWETQYF	TGTGCCAGCAGCGTAGCCCCGTGGGAGACCCAGTACTTC	-	TRBJ2-5	TRBV9
CASSLRRGSRDEQFF	TGCGCCAGCAGCTTGCGGCGCGGGAGTCGGGATGAGCAGTTCTTC	TRBD2	TRBJ2-1	TRBV5-1
CASSVGPGNEQFF	TGTGCCAGCAGCGTAGGTCCGGGGAATGAGCAGTTCTTC	-	TRBJ2-1	TRBV9
CASSLTGQGDEQFF	TGTGCCAGCAGCTTAACAGGACAGGGAGATGAGCAGTTCTTC	TRBD1	TRBJ2-1	TRBV13
CASSYSMGLTTDTQYF	TGTGCCAGCAGTTACTCGATGGGACTAACCACAGATACGCAGTATTTT	TRBD2	TRBJ2-3	TRBV6-5
CASSPGVGDYTEAFF	TGTGCCAGCTCACCAGGGGTGGGGGATTACACTGAAGCTTTCTTT	-	TRBJ1-1	TRBV18
CASSRGDLNTEAFF	TGTGCCAGCAGCCGAGGGGATCTGAACACTGAAGCTTTCTTT	-	TRBJ1-1	TRBV7-9
CASSRRSYQETQYF	TGCGCCAGCAGCCGACGCAGTTACCAAGAGACCCAGTACTTC	-	TRBJ2-5	TRBV5-1
CASSYSQRGGDNEQFF	TGTGCCAGCAGTTACTCCCAGCGGGGGGGCGACAATGAGCAGTTCTTC	TRBD2	TRBJ2-1	TRBV6-5
CASSLMSPGELFF	TGTGCCAGCAGCTTAATGAGTCCCGGGGAGCTGTTTTTT	-	TRBJ2-2	TRBV7-3
CASSPQEGSAETQYF	TGTGCCAGCTCACCCCAAGAGGGATCAGCAGAGACCCAGTACTTC	-	TRBJ2-5	TRBV18
CASSQATGSYNSPLHF	TGTGCCAGCAGCCAAGCTACAGGCTCCTATAATTCACCCCTCCACTTT	-	TRBJ1-6	TRBV3-1/TRBV3-2
CASSLVAYPGGHTEAFF	TGCGCCAGCAGCTTAGTAGCCTACCCAGGGGGCCACACTGAAGCTTTCTTT	TRBD1	TRBJ1-1	TRBV5-1
CASSLSLTGGHYGYTF	TGTGCCAGCAGTTTATCGTTAACAGGGGGACACTATGGCTACACCTTC	TRBD1	TRBJ1-2	TRBV27
CASSFETSGSGYEQYF	TGCGCCAGCAGCTTTGAGACTAGCGGGAGTGGCTACGAGCAGTACTTC	TRBD2	TRBJ2-7	TRBV5-1